This TCR beta chain stems from a study of blood T cells in healthy people across ages (dated by TCRdb to the mid-2010s). Notes on the research overall: Template switching captured roughly one uniquely barcoded TCR beta cDNA molecule per two T cells in model experiments. The donors were split into four age groups: young (average about 15 years), middle-aged (39), aged (more than 55) and long-lived (more than 80). Donors of different ages were randomly distributed across sequencing lanes to avoid experimental bias. For two donors (one aged 18 to 30 and one aged 80 or older), the study analyzed two additional independent replicas of 1 million unique cDNA reads from the same blood draw. Age-related changes in TCR beta repertoire diversity were measured in the study by deep sequencing normalized with unique cDNA molecular identifiers.

Systemically healthy Caucasian individuals from Russia, over 30 in total and aged about 6 to 100 years, were included as donors. Approximately 9.3 milliliters of peripheral blood were collected from each donor into EDTA-treated Vacutainer tubes. Ficoll-Paque density-gradient centrifugation was used to isolate PBMCs, with at least 6.5 million per sample. Trizol reagent was used to extract total RNA from the PBMCs, yielding at least 6 micrograms per sample. The percentages of naive CD45RAhigh/CD27high T cells were determined by flow cytometry on a PBMC aliquot from every donor. Including the terminal cysteine and phenylalanine, the CDR3 comprises 15 residues. The DNA shown is the 45-base CDR3, in frame from base 1. Clipping removes 1 base from V and 6 bases from J, with 4 as the unmatched junction base count. The germline V gene supplies CDR1 LGHNA and CDR2 YNFKEQ. In regard to this clonotype: It lacks a known antigen. The sample holds no much larger clone one base away, and base qualities are not on file.

What the authors observed across the whole study: Because profiling used bulk unsorted PBMCs, naive and antigen-experienced compartments could not be compared conclusively. Observed TCR beta diversity per million T cells fell roughly linearly with age, and a significant reduction was already apparent by age roughly 41. Because donor CMV infection status was unknown, age-related changes in expanded clonotypes were potentially confounded. Total diversity estimates from one million sequenced T cells were considered lower bounds and underestimates. The long-lived group showed more naive CD4+ T cells, fewer expanded clones and increased TCR diversity than the aged group, suggesting age selection. The percentage of naive T cells measured by flow cytometry correlated strongly with observed TCR beta diversity.

The library was built by means of 5' RACE. The sequencer was an Illumina HiSeq 2500. A second PCR of roughly 7 to 11 cycles was performed with a sample-barcoded 5' primer and a J-beta primer mix. A template-switch 5' adaptor carrying 12 random nucleotides introduced a unique molecular identifier onto each TCR beta cDNA molecule. At least 2.5 million CDR3-containing paired-end reads were obtained from each sample. The Mint cDNA synthesis kit, primed by a TRBC-specific oligonucleotide, was used to synthesize first-strand cDNA from all RNA. All cDNA was treated with uracil-DNA glycosylase and then went through a first 18-cycle PCR with the universal primers M1SS and BC2_uni_R. In the authors' own workflow: Normalization of each sample was performed by random selection of 1 million high-quality reads, each carrying a distinct molecular identifier. Reads with shared molecular identifiers were discarded instead of being binned into consensus sequences. MiTCR, set to a Q25 quality threshold and the strictest error-elimination algorithm, was used for CDR3 identification, clonotype clustering and error correction. Lower-bound total TCR beta diversity was estimated with a nonparametric unseen species model using Euler transformation. The public sequencing data were trimmed at Q25 with fastp and processed into clonotypes with MiXCR by TCRdb, which kept only in-frame beta chains. All rows with the same CDR3 protein become a single entry with the most common DNA and genes. In this record, the V and J calls reflect TCRdb's handling and not the investigators' own analysis. This sample gives hundreds of thousands of distinct CDR3 sequences in total; 45% to 70% of them show up just once. The top ten clones comprise around a quarter of the sample.

This clonotype was sampled from a man aged 40-49 years in good health. Sequencing was performed on blood. Recombination linked TRBV4-2 to TRBJ1-5, and TRBD1 matches 9 of the central bases. The CDR3 is CASSQGTGVRQPQHF. In nucleotide form, the sequence is TGTGCCAGCAGCCAAGGGACAGGGGTTCGTCAGCCCCAGCATTTT.